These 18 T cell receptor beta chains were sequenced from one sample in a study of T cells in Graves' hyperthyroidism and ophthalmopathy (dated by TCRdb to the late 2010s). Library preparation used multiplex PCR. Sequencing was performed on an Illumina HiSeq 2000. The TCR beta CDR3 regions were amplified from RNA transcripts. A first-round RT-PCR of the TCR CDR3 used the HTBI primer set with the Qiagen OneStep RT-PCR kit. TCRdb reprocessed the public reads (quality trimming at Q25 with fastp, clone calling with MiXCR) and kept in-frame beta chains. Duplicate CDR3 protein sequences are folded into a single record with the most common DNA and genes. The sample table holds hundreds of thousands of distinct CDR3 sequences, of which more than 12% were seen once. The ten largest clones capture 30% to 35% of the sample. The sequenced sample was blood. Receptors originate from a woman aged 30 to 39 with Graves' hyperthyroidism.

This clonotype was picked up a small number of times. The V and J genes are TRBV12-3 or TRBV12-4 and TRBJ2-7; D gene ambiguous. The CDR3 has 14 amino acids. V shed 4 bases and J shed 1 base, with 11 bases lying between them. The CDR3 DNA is TGTGCCAGCAGTTCCATGGGCTATTCCTACGAGCAGTACTTC. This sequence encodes CASSSMGYSYEQYF.

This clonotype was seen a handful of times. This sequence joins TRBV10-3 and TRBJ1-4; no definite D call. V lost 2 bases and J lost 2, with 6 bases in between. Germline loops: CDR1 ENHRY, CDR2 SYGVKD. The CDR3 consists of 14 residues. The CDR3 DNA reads TGTGCCATCAGTGAGGGAGTTACTAATGAAAAACTGTTTTTT. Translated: CAISEGVTNEKLFF.

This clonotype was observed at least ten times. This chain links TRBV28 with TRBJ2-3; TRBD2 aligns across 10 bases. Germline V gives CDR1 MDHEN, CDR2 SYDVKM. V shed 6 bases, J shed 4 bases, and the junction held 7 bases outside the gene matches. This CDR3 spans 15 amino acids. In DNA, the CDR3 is TGTGCCAGCAGCGTCAGCGGGAGGGGGGCAGATACGCAGTATTTT. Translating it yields CASSVSGRGADTQYF.

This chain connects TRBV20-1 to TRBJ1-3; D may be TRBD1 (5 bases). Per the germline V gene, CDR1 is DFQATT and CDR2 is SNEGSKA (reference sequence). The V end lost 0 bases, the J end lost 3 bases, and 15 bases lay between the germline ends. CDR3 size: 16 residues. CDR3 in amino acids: CSARDSTWGNGNTIYF. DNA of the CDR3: TGCAGTGCTAGAGATTCAACTTGGGGGAATGGAAACACCATATATTTT.

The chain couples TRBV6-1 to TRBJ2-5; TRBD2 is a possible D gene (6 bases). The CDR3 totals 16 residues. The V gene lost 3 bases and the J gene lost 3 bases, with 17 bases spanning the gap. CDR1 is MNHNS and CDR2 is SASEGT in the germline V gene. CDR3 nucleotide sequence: TGTGCCAGCAGTGAGCGTTCAGGGCGGGGAAAAGAGACCCAGTACTTC. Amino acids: CASSERSGRGKETQYF.

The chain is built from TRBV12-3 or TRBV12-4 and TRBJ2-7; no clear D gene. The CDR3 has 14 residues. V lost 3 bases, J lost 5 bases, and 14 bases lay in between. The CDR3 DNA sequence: TGTGCCAGCAGTTTCAATGCCCGAGCAAACGAGCAGTACTTC. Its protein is CASSFNARANEQYF.

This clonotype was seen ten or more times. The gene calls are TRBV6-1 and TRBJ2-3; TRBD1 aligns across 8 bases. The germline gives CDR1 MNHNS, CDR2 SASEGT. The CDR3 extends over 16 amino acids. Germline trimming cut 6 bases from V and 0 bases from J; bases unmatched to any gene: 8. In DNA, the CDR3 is TGTGCCAGCAGATATTCGACAGGGGACAGCACAGATACGCAGTATTTT. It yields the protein CASRYSTGDSTDTQYF.

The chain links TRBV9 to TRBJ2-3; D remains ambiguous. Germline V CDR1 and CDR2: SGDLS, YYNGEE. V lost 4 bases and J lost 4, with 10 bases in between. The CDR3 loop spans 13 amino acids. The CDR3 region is CASSPTTSDTQYF. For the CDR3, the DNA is TGTGCCAGCAGCCCAACTACATCAGATACGCAGTATTTT.

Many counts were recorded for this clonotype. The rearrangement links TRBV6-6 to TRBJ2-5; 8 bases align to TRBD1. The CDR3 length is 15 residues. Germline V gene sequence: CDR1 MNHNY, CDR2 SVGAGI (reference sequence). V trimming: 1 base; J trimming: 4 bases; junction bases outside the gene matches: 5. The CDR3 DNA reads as TGTGCCAGCAGTTACTTCCCAACAGGGGGAGAGACCCAGTACTTC. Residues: CASSYFPTGGETQYF.

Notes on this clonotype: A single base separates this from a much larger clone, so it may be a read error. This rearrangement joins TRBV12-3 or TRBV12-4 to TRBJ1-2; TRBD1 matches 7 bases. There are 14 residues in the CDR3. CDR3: CASNLIRGILGYTF. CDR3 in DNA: TGTGCCAGCAATTTAATCAGGGGGATTTTAGGCTACACCTTC.

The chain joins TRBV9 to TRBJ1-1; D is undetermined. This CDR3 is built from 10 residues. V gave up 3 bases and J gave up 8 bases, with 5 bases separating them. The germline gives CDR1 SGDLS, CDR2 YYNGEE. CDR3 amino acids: CASSAEEAFF. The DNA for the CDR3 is TGTGCCAGCAGCGCCGAAGAAGCTTTCTTT.

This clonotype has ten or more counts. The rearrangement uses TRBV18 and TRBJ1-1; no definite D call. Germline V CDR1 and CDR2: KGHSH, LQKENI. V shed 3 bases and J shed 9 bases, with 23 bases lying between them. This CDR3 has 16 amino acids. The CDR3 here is CASSPFNPPKETKAFF. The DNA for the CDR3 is TGTGCCAGCTCACCTTTCAATCCCCCAAAGGAGACTAAAGCTTTCTTT.

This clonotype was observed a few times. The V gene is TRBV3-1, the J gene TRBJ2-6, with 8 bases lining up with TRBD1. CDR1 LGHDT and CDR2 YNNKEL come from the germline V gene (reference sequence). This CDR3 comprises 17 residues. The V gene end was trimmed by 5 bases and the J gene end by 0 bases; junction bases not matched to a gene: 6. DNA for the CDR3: TGTGCCAGCAGCATTCGGACAGGGAGCTCTGGGGCCAACGTCCTGACTTTC. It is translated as CASSIRTGSSGANVLTF.

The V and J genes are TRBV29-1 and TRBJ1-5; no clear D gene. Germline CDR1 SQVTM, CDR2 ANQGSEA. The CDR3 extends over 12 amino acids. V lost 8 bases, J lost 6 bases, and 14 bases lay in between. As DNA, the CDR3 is TGCAGCCCTGGGAGCCGGGTTCAGCCCCAGCATTTT. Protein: CSPGSRVQPQHF.

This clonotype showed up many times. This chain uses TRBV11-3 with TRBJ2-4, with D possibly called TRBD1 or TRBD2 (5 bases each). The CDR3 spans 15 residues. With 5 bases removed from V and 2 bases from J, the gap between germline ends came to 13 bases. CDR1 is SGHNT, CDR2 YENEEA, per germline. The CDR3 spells CASSLPPGPKNIQYF. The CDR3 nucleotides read TGTGCCAGCAGCCTACCTCCGGGACCCAAAAACATTCAGTACTTC.

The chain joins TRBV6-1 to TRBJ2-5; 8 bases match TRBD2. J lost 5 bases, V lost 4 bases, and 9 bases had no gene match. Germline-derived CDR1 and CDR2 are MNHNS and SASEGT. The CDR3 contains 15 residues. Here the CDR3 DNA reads TGTGCCAGCAGTGTTTCCCAAGGCGGGGGGGAGACCCAGTACTTC. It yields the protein CASSVSQGGGETQYF.

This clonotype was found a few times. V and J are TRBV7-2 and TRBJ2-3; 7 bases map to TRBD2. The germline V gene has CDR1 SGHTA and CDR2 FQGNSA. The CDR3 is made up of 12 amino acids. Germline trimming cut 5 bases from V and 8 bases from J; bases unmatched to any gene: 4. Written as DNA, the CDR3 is TGTGCCAGCAGCCCCCCGGGGGGTACGCAGTATTTT. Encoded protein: CASSPPGGTQYF.

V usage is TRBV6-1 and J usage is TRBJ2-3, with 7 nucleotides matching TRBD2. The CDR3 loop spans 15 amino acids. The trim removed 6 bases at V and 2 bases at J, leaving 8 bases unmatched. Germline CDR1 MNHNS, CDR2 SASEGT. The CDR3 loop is CASSPGAGATDTQYF. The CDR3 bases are TGTGCCAGCAGCCCCGGGGCGGGAGCCACAGATACGCAGTATTTT.